The sequence of this T cell receptor beta chain was determined in a study of lymphopenia after photon versus proton radiotherapy. Findings and caveats of the study: In patients who died, overall survival fell as post-nadir TCR diversity dropped more. Relative stability marked proton patients; photon patients lost diversity and naive cells. After lymphocyte nadir, photon-treated repertoires showed oligoclonal expansion, especially CD8+ Temra.

A word on this clone: Its antigen is not known.

This table comes from immunoSEQ multiplex PCR, and its TCRdb copy is limited to in-frame clones, with some not included. The table lists roughly 30,000 clones, roughly 94% of them singletons. This CDR3 has 13 amino acids. Trimming took 6 bases from V and 9 from J, leaving 17 bases between them. CDR1 MNHNS and CDR2 SASEGT come from the germline V gene. Here the sequenced sample was peripheral blood, taken from a patient treated with photon-based radiotherapy. The source of this sequence is a woman in her 50s with cholangiocarcinoma. The J gene is TRBJ1-2, the V gene TRBV6-1; D possibly corresponds to TRBD1 (5 bases). Written as DNA, the CDR3 is TGTGCCAGCAGCTCGGGGCCGGGTAGAAGCTACACCTTC. It translates to CASSSGPGRSYTF.